A single sample gave rise to the 24 T cell receptor beta chains below, sequenced in a study of cytomegalovirus exposure and HLA in healthy donors. It was with 60 Vbeta and 13 Jbeta primers that the PCR ran. Sequencing was performed with immunoSEQ multiplex PCR; in TCRdb, only in-frame clones are kept and a portion is missing. The table lists around 40,000 clones. The sequencing input was PBMCs. The receptors come from a man between 25 and 39 years old in good health and CMV-seronegative.

The chain is built from TRBV2 and TRBJ2-3, with TRBD2 identical over 9 bases. Losses at the gene ends were 1 base for V and 0 bases for J; bases not matched to a gene: 8. CDR3 length: 18 amino acids. Germline CDR1 and CDR2: SNHLY and FYNNEI. The CDR3 sequence is CASSEVSLAGTSTDTQYF. As DNA, the CDR3 is TGTGCCAGCAGTGAAGTTAGTCTAGCGGGGACAAGCACAGATACGCAGTATTTT.

V gene TRBV4-3 combines with J gene TRBJ2-7; possibly TRBD2 for D (5 bases). The V end lost 4 bases, the J end lost 6 bases, and 19 bases lay between the germline ends. Germline V gives CDR1 LGHNA, CDR2 YSLEER. This CDR3 has 15 residues. CDR3 protein: CASSRTGKEAGEQYF. The CDR3 bases are TGCGCCAGCAGCCGAACCGGGAAGGAGGCGGGCGAGCAGTACTTC.

The rearrangement links TRBV5-1 to TRBJ2-1, with a tentative D call TRBD2 (6 bases). V shed 5 bases and J shed 9 bases, with 18 bases lying between them. CDR1 and CDR2 from the germline V gene are SGHRS and YFSETQ. The CDR3 extends over 14 amino acids. This CDR3 is CASSFYRDSREQFF. CDR3 in DNA: TGCGCCAGCAGTTTTTACCGGGACTCCCGTGAGCAGTTCTTC.

The CDR3: CASSPRDRGYNEQFF. DNA for the CDR3: TGTGCCAGCTCACCCCGGGACAGGGGGTACAATGAGCAGTTCTTC. The genes are TRBV18 and TRBJ2-1; 11 bases map to TRBD1. Trimming at V came to 3 bases and at J to 4 bases, leaving 2 bases not matched to a gene. The germline V gene encodes CDR1 KGHSH and CDR2 LQKENI. The CDR3 is made up of 15 amino acids.

The V and J genes are TRBV29-1 and TRBJ2-7; TRBD1 matches at 11 bases. Germline trimming cut 7 bases from V and 3 bases from J; bases unmatched to any gene: 5. This CDR3 is built from 13 residues. Looked up from germline, CDR1 is SQVTM and CDR2 is ANQGSEA. This CDR3 reads CSARTGGGYEQYF. CDR3 nucleotide sequence: TGCAGCGCCCGGACAGGGGGCGGCTACGAGCAGTACTTC.

The CDR3 DNA sequence: TGTGCCAGCAGCCAACGGATAACGGGACAATTGGGCTACACCTTC. Translation: CASSQRITGQLGYTF. The gene calls are TRBV6-5 and TRBJ1-2; D perhaps matches TRBD1 (6 bases). V lost 6 bases to trimming and J lost 8 bases, with 22 bases between them. Germline V CDR1 and CDR2: MNHEY, SVGAGI. There are 15 residues in the CDR3.

V and J are TRBV11-2 and TRBJ2-2, with D possibly TRBD1 on 5 matching bases. Trimming removed 6 bases at V and 6 bases at J, with 14 bases between. Germline-derived CDR1 and CDR2 are SGHAT and FQNNGV. The CDR3 runs 14 residues. The CDR3 reads CASRPGIGAGELFF. DNA for the CDR3: TGTGCCAGCAGACCAGGGATAGGGGCCGGGGAGCTGTTTTTT.

The chain has TRBV29-1 and TRBJ1-2, with TRBD1 identical over 7 bases. This CDR3 comprises 15 residues. Germline trimming cut 4 bases from V and 2 bases from J; bases unmatched to any gene: 10. Germline-derived CDR1 and CDR2 are SQVTM and ANQGSEA. The CDR3 protein is CSVAEQGGYNYGYTF. The CDR3 DNA reads as TGCAGCGTTGCCGAGCAAGGGGGCTACAACTATGGCTACACCTTC. The full variable domain, in which reference TRBV29-1 and TRBJ1-2 provide the parts outside the CDR3, is SAVISQKPSRDICQRGTSLTIQCQVDSQVTMMFWYRQQPGQSLTLIATANQGSEATYESGFVIDKFPISRPNLTFSTLTVSNMSPEDSSIYLCSVAEQGGYNYGYTFGSGTRLTVV.

The genes are TRBV5-1 and TRBJ2-7; the match to TRBD1 covers 10 bases. Trimming at V came to 4 bases and at J to 6 bases, leaving 7 bases not matched to a gene. The CDR3 has 14 amino acids. CDR1 SGHRS and CDR2 YFSETQ come from the germline V gene. This CDR3 is CASSRQGASVEQYF. CDR3 nucleotides: TGCGCCAGCAGCAGACAGGGGGCGTCTGTCGAGCAGTACTTC.

Here the CDR3 reads CASSLQPTGTNTEAFF. CDR3 sequence (DNA): TGTGCCAGCAGCTTACAGCCGACAGGTACAAACACTGAAGCTTTCTTT. The chain uses TRBV7-9 and TRBJ1-1, with a weak D call TRBD1 (6 bases). The CDR3 loop spans 16 amino acids. Germline CDR1 SEHNR, CDR2 FQNEAQ (reference sequence). Between the trimmed V and J ends, which lost 2 bases and 2 bases, there was a span of 15 bases.

The chain's CDR3 is CASRPGQVNTEAFF. CDR3 nucleotides: TGTGCCAGCAGACCGGGACAGGTTAACACTGAAGCTTTCTTT. The chain recombines TRBV6-5 with TRBJ1-1, with TRBD1 identical over 8 bases. With 6 bases clipped from V and 2 bases from J, the junction kept 5 bases outside the gene matches. The CDR3 has 14 amino acids. Looked up from germline, CDR1 is MNHEY and CDR2 is SVGAGI.

Concerning this clone itself: The junction differs from germline at one of its ends, possibly a read error. The chain employs TRBV25-1 and TRBJ2-4; 12 nucleotides line up with TRBD1. Per germline, CDR1 MGHDK and CDR2 SYGVNS. This CDR3 comprises 14 residues. CDR3 loop: CASSDPGQGAIWHF. The CDR3 DNA reads as TGTGCCAGCAGTGACCCGGGACAGGGGGCGATTTGGCACTTC. Full variable domain (outside the CDR3, taken from reference TRBV25-1 and TRBJ2-4): EADIYQTPRYLVIGTGKKITLECSQTMGHDKMYWYQQDPGMELHLIHYSYGVNSTEKGDLSSESTVSRIRTEHFPLTLESARPSHTSQYLCASSDPGQGAIWHFGAGTRLSVL.

This chain links TRBV5-8 with TRBJ2-1; possibly TRBD1 for D (6 bases). V lost 2 bases and J lost 6, with 15 bases in between. This CDR3 spans 15 amino acids. Looked up from germline, CDR1 is SGHTS and CDR2 is YDEGEE. CDR3 bases: TGTGCCAGCAGCTTAAAACAGGGAATGGGCAATGAGCAGTTCTTC. The encoded protein is CASSLKQGMGNEQFF.

CDR3 sequence reads: CASSWAVEQYF. The CDR3 DNA is TGTGCCAGCAGCTGGGCAGTAGAGCAGTACTTC. The chain joins TRBV11-2 to TRBJ2-7; D gene uncertain. The germline gives CDR1 SGHAT, CDR2 FQNNGV. V lost 4 bases and J 7 bases, leaving 8 bases between the germline ends. This CDR3 has 11 amino acids.

The V and J genes are TRBV12-5 and TRBJ2-1; 10 bases line up with TRBD2. Germline trimming cut 2 bases from V and 2 bases from J; bases unmatched to any gene: 6. The CDR3 is made up of 17 amino acids. Germline V gene lookup returns CDR1 LGHNT and CDR2 FRNRAP. The DNA of the CDR3 is TGTGCTAGTGGTTTGAGGGGAGCGGGAGGGACCTACAATGAGCAGTTCTTC. It is translated as CASGLRGAGGTYNEQFF. Supplemented by reference TRBV12-5 and TRBJ2-1, the full variable domain reads DARVTQTPRHKVTEMGQEVTMRCQPILGHNTVFWYRQTMMQGLELLAYFRNRAPLDDSGMPKDRFSAEMPDATLATLKIQPSEPRDSAVYFCASGLRGAGGTYNEQFFGPGTRLTVL.

J is TRBJ1-1 and V is TRBV4-2; D perhaps matches TRBD1 (5 bases). The ends were cut back, 0 bases at V and 0 bases at J, with 14 bases in the middle. CDR1 LGHNA and CDR2 YNFKEQ come from the germline V gene. The CDR3 extends over 17 amino acids. CDR3 in amino acids: CASSQDIIDSVNTEAFF. CDR3 in DNA: TGTGCCAGCAGCCAAGATATCATCGACAGCGTGAACACTGAAGCTTTCTTT.

The rearrangement links TRBV27 to TRBJ2-2, with TRBD1 matching over 9 bases. The CDR3 covers 15 residues. With 3 bases clipped from V and 6 bases from J, the junction kept 5 bases outside the gene matches. The V gene's germline CDR1 is MNHEY and CDR2 SMNVEV (reference sequence). DNA for the CDR3: TGTGCCAGCAGTTTCGGACAGGGGAGCCCCGGGGAGCTGTTTTTT. Protein: CASSFGQGSPGELFF.

The V call is TRBV13, the J call TRBJ1-5, with TRBD1 matching over 10 bases. The CDR3 is 16 amino acids. CDR1 and CDR2 from the germline V gene are PRHDT and FYEKMQ (reference sequence). V trimming: 4 bases; J trimming: 7 bases; junction bases outside the gene matches: 10. The CDR3, as DNA: TGTGCCAGCAGCTCATCTATAGGGACAGGGGTCCAGCCCCAGCATTTT. This sequence encodes CASSSSIGTGVQPQHF.

The chain carries TRBV11-3 and TRBJ2-2; no clear D. Between the trimmed V and J ends, which lost 5 bases and 1 base, there was a span of 5 bases. CDR3 size: 13 residues. Germline V gene sequence: CDR1 SGHNT, CDR2 YENEEA. CDR3 DNA sequence: TGTGCCAGCAGCCAGGAGAACACCGGGGAGCTGTTTTTT. Its translation is CASSQENTGELFF.

The chain employs TRBV5-1 and TRBJ2-3, with 10 bases identical to TRBD2. Germline assignment: CDR1 SGHRS and CDR2 YFSETQ. The CDR3 covers 17 residues. Germline trimming cut 1 base from V and 3 bases from J; bases unmatched to any gene: 8. CDR3 nucleotide sequence: TGCGCCAGCAGCTTGTTGGCTAGCGGGGGAGGGACAGATACGCAGTATTTT. Protein: CASSLLASGGGTDTQYF. Filled out from reference TRBV5-1 and TRBJ2-3, the complete variable domain reads KAGVTQTPRYLIKTRGQQVTLSCSPISGHRSVSWYQQTPGQGLQFLFEYFSETQRNKGNFPGRFSGRQFSNSRSEMNVSTLELGDSALYLCASSLLASGGGTDTQYFGPGTRLTVL.

The V and J genes are TRBV5-1 and TRBJ2-5, with D unclear. CDR3 size: 14 residues. The germline CDR1 and CDR2 sequences are SGHRS and YFSETQ. Between the trimmed V and J ends, which lost 0 bases and 4 bases, there was a span of 10 bases. Here the CDR3 reads CASSLVEQSETQYF. The CDR3 nucleotides read TGCGCCAGCAGCTTGGTCGAACAATCAGAGACCCAGTACTTC.

The V and J genes are TRBV11-3 and TRBJ2-3; TRBD2 matches at 8 bases. Germline CDR1 SGHNT, CDR2 YENEEA. The V segment lost 5 bases and the J segment 2 bases; nucleotides outside the gene matches: 3. The CDR3 has 14 residues. CDR3 protein: CASSATSATDTQYF. CDR3 in DNA: TGTGCCAGCAGCGCGACTAGCGCCACAGATACGCAGTATTTT. The whole variable domain, filled in from reference TRBV11-3 and TRBJ2-3, reads EAGVVQSPRYKIIEKKQPVAFWCNPISGHNTLYWYLQNLGQGPELLIRYENEEAVDDSQLPKDRFSAERLKGVDSTLKIQPAELGDSAVYLCASSATSATDTQYFGPGTRLTVL.

The gene calls are TRBV19 and TRBJ2-7; 8 bases align to TRBD1. Germline CDR1 is LNHDA and CDR2 is SQIVND (reference sequence). The V segment lost 3 bases and the J segment 2 bases; nucleotides outside the gene matches: 9. The CDR3 is made up of 16 amino acids. This chain's CDR3 is CASSILSTGATYEQYF. DNA for the CDR3: TGTGCCAGTAGTATCCTTTCGACAGGGGCGACCTACGAGCAGTACTTC.

V gene TRBV27 combines with J gene TRBJ1-5, with a weak D call TRBD1 (6 bases). This CDR3 spans 15 amino acids. Germline CDR1 is MNHEY and CDR2 is SMNVEV (reference sequence). V was trimmed by 0 bases and J by 5 bases, leaving 11 bases between them. The CDR3 coding sequence is TGTGCCAGCAGTTTATCGAGCAGGGGCGATCAGCCCCAGCATTTT. Its protein product is CASSLSSRGDQPQHF.